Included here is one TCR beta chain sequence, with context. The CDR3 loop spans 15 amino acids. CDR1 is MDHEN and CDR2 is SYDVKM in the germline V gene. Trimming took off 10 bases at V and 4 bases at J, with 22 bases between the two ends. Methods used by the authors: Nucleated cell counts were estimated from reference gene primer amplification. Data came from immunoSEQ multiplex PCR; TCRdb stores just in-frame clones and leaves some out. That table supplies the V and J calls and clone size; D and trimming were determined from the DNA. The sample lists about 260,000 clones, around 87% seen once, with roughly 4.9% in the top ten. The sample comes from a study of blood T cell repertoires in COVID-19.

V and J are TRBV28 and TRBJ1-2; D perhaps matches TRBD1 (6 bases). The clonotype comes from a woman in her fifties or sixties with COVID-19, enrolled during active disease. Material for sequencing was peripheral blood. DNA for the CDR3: TGTGCCACCCTGGACCGGGCCCAGGGGATCTATGGCTACACCTTC. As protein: CATLDRAQGIYGYTF.